The 3 T cell receptor beta chains below were found in one sample sequenced in a study of blood T cell repertoires in COVID-19. Assay used: immunoSEQ multiplex PCR; TCRdb lists only in-frame clones, some missing. The data contain 150,000 to 200,000 clones, around nine tenths of them seen just once; the ten biggest clones take up 10% to 13%. The sample was peripheral blood. The source of these receptors is a woman in her seventies with COVID-19, enrolled during active disease.

The rearrangement uses TRBV7-9 and TRBJ2-1, with TRBD1 identical over 8 bases. CDR3 length: 17 amino acids. Trimming at V came to 5 bases and at J to 1 base, leaving 10 bases not matched to a gene. Germline CDR1 and CDR2: SEHNR and FQNEAQ (reference sequence). This chain's CDR3 is CASSHTPRQGSYNEQFF. The CDR3 DNA follows: TGTGCCAGCAGCCATACACCGAGACAGGGGTCCTACAATGAGCAGTTCTTC.

This chain links TRBV19 with TRBJ2-3; 7 positions agree with TRBD2. This CDR3 contains 14 residues. Germline CDR1 LNHDA, CDR2 SQIVND (reference sequence). V trimming: 5 bases; J trimming: 4 bases; junction bases outside the gene matches: 6. In DNA, the CDR3 is TGTGCCAGTAGTGTTAAGCGGGGAGCAGATACGCAGTATTTT. Translated, it gives CASSVKRGADTQYF.

The gene calls are TRBV10-2 and TRBJ1-1; D is unclear. Germline V lookup: CDR1 WSHSY, CDR2 SAAADI. Trimming took off 6 bases at V and 0 bases at J, with 8 bases between the two ends. The CDR3 runs to 13 residues. Here the CDR3 DNA reads TGCGCCAGCAGAGAACTTATGAACACTGAAGCTTTCTTT. Protein product: CASRELMNTEAFF.